This T cell receptor (beta chain) was documented in a study of blood T cell repertoires in COVID-19. Background on the study: PBMCs, B-cell-depleted T cells, or T cells provided the cDNA or gDNA that made up the material.

In the study's own analysis: Amplifying reference gene primers gave estimates of nucleated cell counts. Sequenced by immunoSEQ multiplex PCR; TCRdb stores in-frame clones only, minus some. The V and J calls and clone size are taken from that table; D and trimming were inferred from the DNA. Among 390,000 or so clones listed, 90% were seen once. Germline CDR1 reads LGHNA; CDR2 reads YSLEER. CDR3 size: 15 residues. Trimming pared 1 base from V and 8 bases from J, leaving 12 bases between. The chain recombines TRBV4-3 with TRBJ1-6; possibly TRBD1 for D (5 bases). The receptor's source is a man between 18 and 29 years old with active or convalescent COVID-19. The sequencing sample was made of peripheral blood. The CDR3 coding sequence is TGCGCCAGCAGCCAAGTCGGTAGGGGCGATTCACCCCTCCACTTT. Protein: CASSQVGRGDSPLHF.